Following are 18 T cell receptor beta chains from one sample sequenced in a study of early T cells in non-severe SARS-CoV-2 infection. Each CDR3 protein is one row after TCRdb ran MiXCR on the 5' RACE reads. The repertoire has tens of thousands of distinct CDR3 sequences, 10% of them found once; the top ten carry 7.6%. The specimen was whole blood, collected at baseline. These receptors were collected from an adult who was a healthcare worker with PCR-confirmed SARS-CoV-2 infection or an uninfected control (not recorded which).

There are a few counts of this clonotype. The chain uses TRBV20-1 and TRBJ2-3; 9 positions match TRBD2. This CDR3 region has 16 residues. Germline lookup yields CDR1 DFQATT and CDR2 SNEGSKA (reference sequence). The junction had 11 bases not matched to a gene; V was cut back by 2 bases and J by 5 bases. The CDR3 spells CSARRVAGGQVDTQYF. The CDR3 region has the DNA TGCAGTGCTAGACGGGTGGCGGGGGGGCAAGTAGATACGCAGTATTTT.

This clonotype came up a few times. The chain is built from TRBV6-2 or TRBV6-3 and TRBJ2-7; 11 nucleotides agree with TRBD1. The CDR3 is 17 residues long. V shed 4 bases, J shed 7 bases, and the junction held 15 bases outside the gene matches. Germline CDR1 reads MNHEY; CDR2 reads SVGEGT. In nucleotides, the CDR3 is TGTGCCAGCAGTTCCAACGGACAGGGGGCCCGGTCCCGGGAGCAGTACTTC. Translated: CASSSNGQGARSREQYF.

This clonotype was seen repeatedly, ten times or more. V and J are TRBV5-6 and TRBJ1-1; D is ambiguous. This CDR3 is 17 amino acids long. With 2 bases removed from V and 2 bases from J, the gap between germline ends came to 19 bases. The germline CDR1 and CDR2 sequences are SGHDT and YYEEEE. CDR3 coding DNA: TGTGCCAGCAGCTTCCGGGCCTTTCTAGGCGTTAACACTGAAGCTTTCTTT. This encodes CASSFRAFLGVNTEAFF.

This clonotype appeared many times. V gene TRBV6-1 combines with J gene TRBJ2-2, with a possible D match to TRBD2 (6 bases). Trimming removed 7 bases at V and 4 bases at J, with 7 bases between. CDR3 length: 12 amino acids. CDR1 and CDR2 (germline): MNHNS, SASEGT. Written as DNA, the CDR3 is TGTGCCAGCATGCGGGGCACCGGGGAGCTGTTTTTT. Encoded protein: CASMRGTGELFF.

The CDR3 DNA is TGTGCCAGCAGCTTAAGTACAGGATATCGCTATGGCTACACCTTC. It codes for CASSLSTGYRYGYTF. This rearrangement joins TRBV7-9 to TRBJ1-2; maybe TRBD1 (5 bases). Germline CDR1 SEHNR, CDR2 FQNEAQ (reference sequence). The V gene lost 2 bases and the J gene lost 4 bases, with 14 bases spanning the gap. CDR3 length: 15 residues.

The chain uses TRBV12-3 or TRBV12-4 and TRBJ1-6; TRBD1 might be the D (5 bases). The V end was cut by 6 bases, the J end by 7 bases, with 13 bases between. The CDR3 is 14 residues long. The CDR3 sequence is CASSPGTKNSPLHF. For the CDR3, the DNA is TGTGCCAGCAGCCCCGGGACTAAGAATTCACCCCTCCACTTT.

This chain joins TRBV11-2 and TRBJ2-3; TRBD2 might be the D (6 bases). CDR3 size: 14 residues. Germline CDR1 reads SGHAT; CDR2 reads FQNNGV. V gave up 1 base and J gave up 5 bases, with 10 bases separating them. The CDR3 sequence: CASSLAAGRDTQYF. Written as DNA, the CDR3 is TGTGCCAGCAGCTTAGCGGCGGGGAGAGATACGCAGTATTTT.

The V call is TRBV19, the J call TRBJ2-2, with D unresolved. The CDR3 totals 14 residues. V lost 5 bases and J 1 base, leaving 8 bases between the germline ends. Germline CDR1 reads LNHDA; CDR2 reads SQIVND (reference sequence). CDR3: CASSFGRNTGELFF. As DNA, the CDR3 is TGTGCCAGTAGTTTTGGCCGGAACACCGGGGAGCTGTTTTTT.

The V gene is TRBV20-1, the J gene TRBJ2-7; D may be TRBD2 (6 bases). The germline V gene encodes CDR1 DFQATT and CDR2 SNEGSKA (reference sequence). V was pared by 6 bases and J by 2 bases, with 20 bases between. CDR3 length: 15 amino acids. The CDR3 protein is CSALDSGGFTYEQYF. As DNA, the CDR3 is TGCAGTGCACTAGACTCCGGGGGTTTCACCTACGAGCAGTACTTC.

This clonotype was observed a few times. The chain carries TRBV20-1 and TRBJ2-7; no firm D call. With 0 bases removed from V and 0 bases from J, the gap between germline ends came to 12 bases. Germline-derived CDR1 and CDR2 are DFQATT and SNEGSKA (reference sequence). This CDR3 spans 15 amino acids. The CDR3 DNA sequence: TGCAGTGCTAGAGATGGTCACTTTAGCTCCTACGAGCAGTACTTC. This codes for CSARDGHFSSYEQYF.

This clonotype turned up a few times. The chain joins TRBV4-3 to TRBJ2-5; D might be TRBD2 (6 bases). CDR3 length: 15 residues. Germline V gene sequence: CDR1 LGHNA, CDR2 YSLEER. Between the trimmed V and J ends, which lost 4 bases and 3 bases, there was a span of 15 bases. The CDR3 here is CASSPDGGGEETQYF. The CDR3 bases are TGCGCCAGCAGCCCTGACGGGGGTGGGGAAGAGACCCAGTACTTC.

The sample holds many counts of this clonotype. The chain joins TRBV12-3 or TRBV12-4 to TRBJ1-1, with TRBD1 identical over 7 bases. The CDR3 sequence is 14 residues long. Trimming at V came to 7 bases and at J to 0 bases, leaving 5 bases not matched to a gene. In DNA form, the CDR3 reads TGTGCCAGCAAGAGGACAGGCTTGAACACTGAAGCTTTCTTT. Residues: CASKRTGLNTEAFF.

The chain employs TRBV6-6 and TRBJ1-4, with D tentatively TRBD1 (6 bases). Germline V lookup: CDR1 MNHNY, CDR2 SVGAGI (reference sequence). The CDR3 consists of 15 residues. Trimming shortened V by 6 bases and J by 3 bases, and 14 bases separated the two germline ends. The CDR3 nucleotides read TGTGCCAGCAGCCTCGGGGGGCTTCCTAATGAAAAACTGTTTTTT. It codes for CASSLGGLPNEKLFF.

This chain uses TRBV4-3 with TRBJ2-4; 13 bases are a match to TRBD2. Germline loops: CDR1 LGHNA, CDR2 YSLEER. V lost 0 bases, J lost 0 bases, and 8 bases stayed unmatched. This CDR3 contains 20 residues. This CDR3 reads CASSQELAGGPSPAKNIQYF. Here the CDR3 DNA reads TGCGCCAGCAGCCAAGAACTAGCGGGGGGGCCTTCGCCAGCCAAAAACATTCAGTACTTC.

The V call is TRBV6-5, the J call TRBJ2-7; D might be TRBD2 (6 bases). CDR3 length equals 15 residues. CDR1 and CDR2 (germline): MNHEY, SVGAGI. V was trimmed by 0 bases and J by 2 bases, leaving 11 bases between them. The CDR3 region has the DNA TGTGCCAGCAGTTACTCTGGGACTGAACCCTACGAGCAGTACTTC. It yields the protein CASSYSGTEPYEQYF.

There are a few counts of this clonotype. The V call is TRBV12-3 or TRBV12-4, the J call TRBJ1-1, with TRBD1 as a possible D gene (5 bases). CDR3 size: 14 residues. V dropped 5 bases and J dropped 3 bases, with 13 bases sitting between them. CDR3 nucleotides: TGTGCCAGCAGTCATCAGGGTGGGTACACTGAAGCTTTCTTT. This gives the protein CASSHQGGYTEAFF.

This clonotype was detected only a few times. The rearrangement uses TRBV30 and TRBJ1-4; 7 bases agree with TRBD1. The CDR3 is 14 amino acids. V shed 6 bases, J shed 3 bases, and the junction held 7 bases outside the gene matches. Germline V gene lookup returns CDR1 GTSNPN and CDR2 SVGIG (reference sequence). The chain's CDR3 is CACTTGTANEKLFF. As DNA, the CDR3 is TGTGCCTGTACCACAGGGACAGCTAATGAAAAACTGTTTTTT.

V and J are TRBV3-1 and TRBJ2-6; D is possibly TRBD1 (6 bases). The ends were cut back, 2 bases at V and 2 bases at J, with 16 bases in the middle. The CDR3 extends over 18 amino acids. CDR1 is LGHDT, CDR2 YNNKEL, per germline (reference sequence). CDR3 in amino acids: CASSQNPPQGAGANVLTF. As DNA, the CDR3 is TGTGCCAGCAGCCAAAACCCCCCACAGGGTGCTGGGGCCAACGTCCTGACTTTC. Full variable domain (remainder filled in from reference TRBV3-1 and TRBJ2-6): DTAVSQTPKYLVTQMGNDKSIKCEQNLGHDTMYWYKQDSKKFLKIMFSYNNKELIINETVPNRFSPKSPDKAHLNLHINSLELGDSAVYFCASSQNPPQGAGANVLTFGAGSRLTVL.